The 16 T cell receptor beta chains below all came from one sample that was sequenced in a study of cytomegalovirus exposure and HLA in healthy donors. PCR employed 60 Vbeta and 13 Jbeta primers. TCRdb keeps only in-frame clones here, not all; method: immunoSEQ multiplex PCR. The sample shows under 150,000 clones, around 76% of them seen only once. Material: PBMCs. These TCRs come from a woman aged 45-65 years in good health and CMV-seronegative.

The chain recombines TRBV7-2 with TRBJ1-5; D is unresolved. Trimming pared 5 bases from V and 4 bases from J, leaving 15 bases between. This CDR3 comprises 15 residues. Germline V gene lookup returns CDR1 SGHTA and CDR2 FQGNSA. The CDR3 nucleotides read TGTGCCAGCAGCGTAAGATCGGGAGGGAATCAGCCCCAGCATTTT. This codes for CASSVRSGGNQPQHF.

The V gene is TRBV10-3, the J gene TRBJ1-2; D is unclear. The CDR3 has 12 residues. The germline V gene has CDR1 ENHRY and CDR2 SYGVKD. Trimming removed 8 bases from V and 2 bases from J, with 9 bases in between. In DNA form, the CDR3 reads TGTGCCATCGGAGGCTCGAACTATGGCTACACCTTC. Translated, it gives CAIGGSNYGYTF.

CDR3 loop: CASSENARGSNQPQHF. In nucleotides, the CDR3 is TGTGCCAGCAGTGAAAATGCCAGGGGCTCTAATCAGCCCCAGCATTTT. This sequence joins TRBV6-1 and TRBJ1-5; tentatively, D is TRBD1 (6 bases). CDR3 length equals 16 residues. Germline V gene lookup returns CDR1 MNHNS and CDR2 SASEGT. V was trimmed by 2 bases and J by 4 bases, leaving 15 bases between them.

The rearrangement uses TRBV21-1 and TRBJ1-5. TRBV21-1 is described as a pseudogene. The CDR3 sequence is 11 residues long. CDR3 residues: CASSRGWPQHF. The CDR3 coding sequence is TGTGCCAGCAGTCGGGGGTGGCCCCAGCATTTT.

The chain carries TRBV28 and TRBJ2-7; TRBD1 agrees at 7 bases. The CDR3 length is 15 residues. Germline V gene sequence: CDR1 MDHEN, CDR2 SYDVKM. V lost 6 bases, J lost 2 bases, and 10 bases stayed unmatched. CDR3 sequence reads: CASSYTGEGTYEQYF. CDR3 nucleotide sequence: TGTGCCAGCAGCTACACAGGGGAAGGAACCTACGAGCAGTACTTC.

The CDR3 nucleotides read TGCAGCGGGGGGCGCCCCATGAACACTGAAGCTTTCTTT. This gives the protein CSGGRPMNTEAFF. The chain employs TRBV29-1 and TRBJ1-1; perhaps TRBD1 as D (6 bases). Trimming took off 7 bases at V and 0 bases at J, with 12 bases between the two ends. The CDR3 runs to 13 residues. Germline CDR1 SQVTM, CDR2 ANQGSEA.

The gene calls are TRBV15 and TRBJ2-7; no clear D. Trimming left V 1 base short and J 1 base short, with 8 bases between. This CDR3 is built from 14 residues. The germline CDR1 and CDR2 sequences are LNHNV and YYDKDF (reference sequence). The CDR3 bases are TGTGCCACCAGCAGAGTGGAGAGATCCTACGAGCAGTACTTC. Protein product: CATSRVERSYEQYF. Looking up the rest from reference TRBV15 and TRBJ2-7 gives the full variable domain: DAMVIQNPRYQVTQFGKPVTLSCSQTLNHNVMYWYQQKSSQAPKLLFHYYDKDFNNEADTPDNFQSRRPNTSFCFLDIRSPGLGDTAMYLCATSRVERSYEQYFGPGTRLTVT.

This sequence joins TRBV7-9 and TRBJ1-4; the D gene is possibly TRBD1 (6 bases). This CDR3 spans 14 amino acids. The germline V gene encodes CDR1 SEHNR and CDR2 FQNEAQ (reference sequence). V lost 3 bases and J 5 bases, leaving 10 bases between the germline ends. This chain's CDR3 is CASSFNRENEKLFF. CDR3 DNA: TGTGCCAGCAGCTTTAACAGGGAGAATGAAAAACTGTTTTTT.

The chain links TRBV9 to TRBJ2-1, with TRBD2 matching 12 bases. V lost 3 bases and J lost 4; bases outside the gene matches: 5. In germline, CDR1 is SGDLS, CDR2 YYNGEE. The CDR3 totals 16 residues. CDR3 nucleotide sequence: TGTGCCAGCAGCGGAGGGACTAGCGGGTTTTACAATGAGCAGTTCTTC. Amino acid sequence: CASSGGTSGFYNEQFF.

The V gene is TRBV12-5, the J gene TRBJ2-1; 8 bases align to TRBD2. V gave up 6 bases and J gave up 9 bases; unmatched junction bases: 7. CDR1 LGHNT and CDR2 FRNRAP come from the germline V gene. The CDR3 runs 13 residues. This chain's CDR3 is CASGTGGPREQFF. CDR3 nucleotides: TGTGCTAGTGGAACGGGAGGGCCCCGTGAGCAGTTCTTC.

The chain links TRBV5-6 to TRBJ2-2, with 7 bases aligning to TRBD1. The germline CDR1 and CDR2 sequences are SGHDT and YYEEEE. V gave up 4 bases and J gave up 4 bases; unmatched junction bases: 7. The CDR3 runs to 15 residues. The CDR3 bases are TGTGCCAGCAGCGAAGACAGGGCGAGCACCGGGGAGCTGTTTTTT. Amino acid sequence: CASSEDRASTGELFF. Full variable domain (rest looked up from reference TRBV5-6 and TRBJ2-2): DAGVTQSPTHLIKTRGQQVTLRCSPKSGHDTVSWYQQALGQGPQFIFQYYEEEERQRGNFPDRFSGHQFPNYSSELNVNALLLGDSALYLCASSEDRASTGELFFGEGSRLTVL.

V and J are TRBV5-6 and TRBJ2-7; TRBD1 might be the D (6 bases). Germline values: CDR1 SGHDT, CDR2 YYEEEE. Deletions cut 4 bases from V and 4 bases from J, with 24 bases between. The CDR3 length is 17 residues. The CDR3 DNA reads TGTGCCAGCAGCCCGTACGGAGGAGCAGGGGCGCGTTACGAGCAGTACTTC. Its translation is CASSPYGGAGARYEQYF.

In nucleotides, the CDR3 is TGTGCCTGCAGAGGAGACGATGAGCAGTTCTTC. Translating gives CACRGDDEQFF. This sequence joins TRBV30 and TRBJ2-1, with unresolved D. Per germline, CDR1 GTSNPN and CDR2 SVGIG (reference sequence). The CDR3 spans 11 residues. Trimming pared 6 bases from V and 8 bases from J, leaving 11 bases between.

The chain couples TRBV5-6 to TRBJ1-3; unclear D gene. V was clipped by 4 bases and J by 4 bases, with 15 bases between them. Per germline, CDR1 SGHDT and CDR2 YYEEEE. This CDR3 has 15 amino acids. The CDR3 region has the DNA TGTGCCAGCAGCCTGGTGGGAGCAGGAGGAAACACCATATATTTT. Translating it yields CASSLVGAGGNTIYF.

The chain employs TRBV7-9 and TRBJ1-2; 9 bases match TRBD1. The CDR3 loop spans 15 amino acids. The J segment lost 7 bases and the V segment lost 3 bases, leaving 9 bases of the junction unmatched. Looked up from germline, CDR1 is SEHNR and CDR2 is FQNEAQ (reference sequence). The CDR3 DNA follows: TGTGCCAGCAGCTTTCCGGGACAGGGAGGCTCTGGCTACACCTTC. As protein: CASSFPGQGGSGYTF.

The chain combines TRBV9 with TRBJ2-7; 14 bases are shared with TRBD2. Trimming removed 3 bases from V and 6 bases from J; junction bases left unmatched: 8. CDR3 length: 16 amino acids. In germline, CDR1 is SGDLS, CDR2 YYNGEE. The CDR3 DNA reads as TGTGCCAGCAGCGGAAGGGGGACTAGCGGGAGTCGCGAGCAGTACTTC. It encodes CASSGRGTSGSREQYF.